Following are 16 T cell receptor beta chains from one sample sequenced in a study of T cells in Graves' hyperthyroidism and ophthalmopathy. RNA transcripts served as the template for amplifying TCR beta CDR3 regions. Initially, a first-round RT-PCR of the TCR CDR3 employed the HTBI primer set. Using its own MiXCR run on the multiplex PCR reads, TCRdb lists one record per CDR3 protein. The sample records 730,000 or so distinct CDR3 sequences, around a sixth being singletons. Specimen: blood. The receptors come from a woman aged 45-60 years with Graves' hyperthyroidism that later progressed to Graves' ophthalmopathy.

This clonotype was picked up many times. This chain connects TRBV3-1 to TRBJ2-5; 8 bases are shared with TRBD2. This CDR3 has 16 residues. With 4 bases clipped from V and 7 bases from J, the junction kept 14 bases outside the gene matches. CDR1 is LGHDT and CDR2 is YNNKEL in the germline V gene (reference sequence). For the CDR3, the DNA is TGTGCCAGCAGCCTGGGAGGTAGCGGGGCCCCGGGGACCCAGTACTTC. This codes for CASSLGGSGAPGTQYF.

This clonotype was seen more than once but under ten times. The chain employs TRBV12-5 and TRBJ1-1, with D possibly being TRBD1 (5 bases). The CDR3 has 15 amino acids. V was trimmed by 0 bases and J by 4 bases, leaving 12 bases between them. Germline CDR1 LGHNT, CDR2 FRNRAP. CDR3 loop: CASGLVRGGGTEAFF. The CDR3 DNA is TGTGCTAGTGGTTTGGTACGTGGGGGGGGCACTGAAGCTTTCTTT.

This chain joins TRBV29-1 and TRBJ2-1; D ambiguous. CDR1 and CDR2 (germline): SQVTM, ANQGSEA. With 1 base removed from V and 8 bases from J, the gap between germline ends came to 12 bases. The CDR3 loop spans 13 amino acids. CDR3 DNA: TGCAGCGTTGAAGCGGGTCTGGCGGATGAGCAGTTCTTC. It yields the protein CSVEAGLADEQFF.

The chain recombines TRBV6-1 with TRBJ2-2; 9 bases agree with TRBD1. Germline V gene sequence: CDR1 MNHNS, CDR2 SASEGT. This CDR3 has 15 residues. Trimming took 5 bases from V and 5 from J; bases not matched to a gene: 6. The chain's CDR3 is CASSRSQGATGELFF. CDR3 nucleotide sequence: TGTGCCAGCAGTCGGTCACAGGGGGCAACCGGGGAGCTGTTTTTT.

The rearrangement links TRBV20-1 to TRBJ1-2; D gene ambiguous. This CDR3 has 13 amino acids. V lost 5 bases and J lost 4, with 14 bases in between. From germline, CDR1 is DFQATT and CDR2 SNEGSKA (reference sequence). CDR3 nucleotide sequence: TGCAGTGCTGTGCAAGGGTCCGGCTATGGCTACACCTTC. It encodes CSAVQGSGYGYTF.

This clonotype came up a few times. V and J are TRBV4-1 and TRBJ1-1; the D gene is possibly TRBD1 (5 bases). The V and J ends lost 1 base and 4 bases respectively, with 13 bases between them. Per germline, CDR1 MGHRA and CDR2 YSYEKL. The CDR3 extends over 15 amino acids. Written as DNA, the CDR3 is TGCGCCAGCAGCCAAGTGAGCGGGGGAAGCACTGAAGCTTTCTTT. Translated: CASSQVSGGSTEAFF.

This chain links TRBV14 with TRBJ1-1; D is ambiguous. Germline CDR1 and CDR2: SGHDN and FVKESK. The CDR3 extends over 14 amino acids. V lost 1 base and J 5 bases, leaving 11 bases between the germline ends. Written as DNA, the CDR3 is TGTGCCAGCAGCCAAGCTGTGATCTTAACTGAAGCTTTCTTT. Its protein product is CASSQAVILTEAFF.

The chain recombines TRBV4-2 with TRBJ2-1; 8 bases match TRBD2. V gave up 1 base and J gave up 7 bases; unmatched junction bases: 6. CDR1 is LGHNA and CDR2 is YNFKEQ in the germline V gene. The CDR3 totals 15 residues. The DNA of the CDR3 is TGTGCCAGCAGCCAAGGGACTAGCTCTGGAAATGAGCAGTTCTTC. Amino acids: CASSQGTSSGNEQFF.

This clonotype was counted only a few times. The chain recombines TRBV10-3 with TRBJ2-5, with 12 bases identical to TRBD2. Germline V gives CDR1 ENHRY, CDR2 SYGVKD. The CDR3 is made up of 16 amino acids. With 4 bases clipped from V and 1 base from J, the junction kept 4 bases outside the gene matches. The chain's CDR3 is CAISATSGGPQETQYF. DNA of the CDR3: TGTGCCATCAGTGCTACTAGCGGGGGGCCCCAAGAGACCCAGTACTTC.

The chain is built from TRBV6-5 and TRBJ2-3; D uncertain. The CDR3 sequence is 13 residues long. CDR1 and CDR2 from the germline V gene are MNHEY and SVGAGI. V lost 2 bases, J lost 4 bases, and 7 bases lay in between. The CDR3 here is CASSYPAADTQYF. CDR3 in DNA: TGTGCCAGCAGTTACCCCGCCGCAGATACGCAGTATTTT.

This chain joins TRBV14 and TRBJ2-7, with TRBD1 matching 10 bases. Germline CDR1 and CDR2: SGHDN and FVKESK. This CDR3 region has 16 residues. Germline trimming cut 0 bases from V and 4 bases from J; bases unmatched to any gene: 6. CDR3: CASSQDLTGGWYEQYF. CDR3 DNA sequence: TGTGCCAGCAGCCAAGATTTGACAGGGGGCTGGTACGAGCAGTACTTC. Full variable domain (rest looked up from reference TRBV14 and TRBJ2-7): EAGVTQFPSHSVIEKGQTVTLRCDPISGHDNLYWYRRVMGKEIKFLLHFVKESKQDESGMPNNRFLAERTGGTYSTLKVQPAELEDSGVYFCASSQDLTGGWYEQYFGPGTRLTVT.

The table lists this clonotype with many counts. The rearrangement joins TRBV27 to TRBJ2-2; 9 bases fit TRBD1. With V trimmed by 5 bases and J by 5 bases, 15 bases remained unmatched. The CDR3 extends over 18 amino acids. The germline V gene encodes CDR1 MNHEY and CDR2 SMNVEV (reference sequence). CDR3 sequence (DNA): TGTGCCAGCAGTGCTACCCCCTTCCCGGGACAGGGTACCGGGGAGCTGTTTTTT. Encoded protein: CASSATPFPGQGTGELFF.

Notes on this clonotype: One end of the junction is discordant with germline, which a read error may explain. The rearrangement uses TRBV20-1 and TRBJ2-1; D is possibly TRBD1 (6 bases). Germline V gene data show CDR1 as DFQATT and CDR2 as SNEGSKA (reference sequence). CDR3 length equals 12 residues. CDR3 nucleotides: TGCAGTGCCAGAGGGGGTAGGAATGAGCAGTTCTTC. This codes for CSARGGRNEQFF.

In its sample, this clonotype was seen a few times. The chain employs TRBV6-2 or TRBV6-3 and TRBJ1-1; D remains unclear. Looked up from germline, CDR1 is MNHEY and CDR2 is SVGEGT. This CDR3 is 12 amino acids long. V was clipped by 6 bases and J by 6 bases, with 11 bases between them. The CDR3 is CASRPVSAEAFF. CDR3 nucleotide sequence: TGTGCCAGCAGGCCCGTTAGCGCTGAAGCTTTCTTT.

This clonotype was seen many times. V usage is TRBV13 and J usage is TRBJ2-7, with D possibly being TRBD2 (5 bases). The V and J ends lost 2 bases and 4 bases respectively, with 15 bases between them. The CDR3 length is 15 residues. Per the germline V gene, CDR1 is PRHDT and CDR2 is FYEKMQ (reference sequence). CDR3 coding DNA: TGTGCCAGCAGCTTATCGGACTCAAGAAAATACGAGCAGTACTTC. It yields the protein CASSLSDSRKYEQYF. Combining the CDR3 with reference TRBV13 and TRBJ2-7 gives the whole variable domain AAGVIQSPRHLIKEKRETATLKCYPIPRHDTVYWYQQGPGQDPQFLISFYEKMQSDKGSIPDRFSAQQFSDYHSELNMSSLELGDSALYFCASSLSDSRKYEQYFGPGTRLTVT.

This clonotype was recorded at least ten times. The gene calls are TRBV3-1 and TRBJ2-3; 7 bases are shared with TRBD2. V lost 0 bases, J lost 0 bases, and 3 bases stayed unmatched. CDR1 is LGHDT and CDR2 is YNNKEL in the germline V gene (reference sequence). The CDR3 extends over 16 amino acids. CDR3 sequence: CASSQDLGGSTDTQYF. The CDR3 region has the DNA TGTGCCAGCAGCCAAGATTTGGGGGGGAGCACAGATACGCAGTATTTT.